This T cell receptor (beta chain) is from a study of CD8+ T cells in alopecia areata. Reverse transcription of extracted RNA yielded cDNA, which provided the sequencing template. Clones were read by immunoSEQ multiplex PCR, and TCRdb kept only the in-frame ones, dropping some. Of about 200,000 clones in the sample, roughly two fifths were seen once. This CDR3 is built from 16 residues. Germline V gives CDR1 ENHRY, CDR2 SYGVKD. J lost 2 bases, V lost 6 bases, and 6 bases had no gene match. As to treatment: oral pan-JAK inhibitor, 5-10 mg twice daily. The sequences come from CD4+ T cells sorted from blood, collected at approximately week 30, from a patient treated with tofacitinib. This TCR was sampled from a human donor with alopecia areata. The J gene is TRBJ2-5, the V gene TRBV10-3; 13 bases map to TRBD2. CDR3 nucleotides: TGTGCCATCAGCCCGGGACTAGCGGGAAAACAAGAGACCCAGTACTTC. Amino acids: CAISPGLAGKQETQYF.